The T cell receptor beta chain described here comes from a study of cytomegalovirus exposure and HLA in healthy donors. The CDR3 length is 13 residues. The V end lost 6 bases, the J end lost 7 bases, and 16 bases lay between the germline ends. The germline CDR1 and CDR2 sequences are SGHTA and FQGNSA. Researchers ran the PCR with 60 Vbeta and 13 Jbeta primers. Clones were read by immunoSEQ multiplex PCR, and TCRdb kept only the in-frame ones, dropping some. The table has 120,000 or so clones, about 70% seen once. This clone showed up just a few times. Only one base separates this from a far larger clonotype, so it likely reflects a read error.

The specimen was PBMCs. The TCR originated in a woman aged 40 to 55 in good health and CMV-seronegative. V is TRBV7-2 and J is TRBJ2-7; maybe TRBD2 (6 bases). CDR3 residues: CASRWGLNNEQYF. The CDR3 coding sequence is TGTGCCAGCAGATGGGGACTCAACAATGAGCAGTACTTC.